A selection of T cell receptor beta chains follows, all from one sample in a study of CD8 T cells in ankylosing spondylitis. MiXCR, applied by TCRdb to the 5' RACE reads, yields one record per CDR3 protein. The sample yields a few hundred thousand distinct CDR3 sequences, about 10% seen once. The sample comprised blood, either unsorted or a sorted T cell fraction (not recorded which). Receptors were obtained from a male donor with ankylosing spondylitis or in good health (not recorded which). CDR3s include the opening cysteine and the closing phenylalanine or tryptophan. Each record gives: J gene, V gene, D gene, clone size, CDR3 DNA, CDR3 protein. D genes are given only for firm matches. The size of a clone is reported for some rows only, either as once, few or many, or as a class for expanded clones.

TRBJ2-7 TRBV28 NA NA TGTGCCAGCAGTTTAGTGGGCGGGGCCACCTACGAGCAGTACTTC CASSLVGGATYEQYF
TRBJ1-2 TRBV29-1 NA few TGCAGCGTGTCTACGCCCTTACTATTGGGAGGCTACACCTTC CSVSTPLLLGGYTF
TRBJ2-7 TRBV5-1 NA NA TGCGCCAGCAGCTTGGAAAGGCGGGTGAGCTACGAGCAGTACTTC CASSLERRVSYEQYF
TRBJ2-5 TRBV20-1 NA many TGCAGTGCTAGACTGGCTAATCAAGAGACCCAGTACTTC CSARLANQETQYF
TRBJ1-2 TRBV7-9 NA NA TGTGCCAGCAGCTTAGGAGGACAGATCTATGGCTACACCTTC CASSLGGQIYGYTF
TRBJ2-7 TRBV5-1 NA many TGCGCCAGCAGATCTGGGACTTCAGCAGGCGAGCAGTACTTC CASRSGTSAGEQYF
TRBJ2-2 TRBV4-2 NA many TGTGCCAGCAGCCAAGTTGAGGGCACCGGGGAGCTGTTTTTT CASSQVEGTGELFF
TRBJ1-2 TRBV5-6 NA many TGTGCCAGCAGCTTGATGGGGTGGACCTCGCACAAATCAGACCTCTATGGCTACACCTTC CASSLMGWTSHKSDLYGYTF
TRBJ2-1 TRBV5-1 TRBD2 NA TGCGCCAGCGGGCTCGCAGCTAGCGGGAGTGGGTACAATGAGCAGTTCTTC CASGLAASGSGYNEQFF
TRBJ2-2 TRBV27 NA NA TGTGCCAGCAGTTTTTGGGGCAGAGGGGAGCTGTTTTTT CASSFWGRGELFF
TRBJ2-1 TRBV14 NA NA TGTGCCAGCAGCCAAGATCGAAGGGACGGACAGTTCTTC CASSQDRRDGQFF
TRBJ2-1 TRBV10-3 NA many TGTGCCATCTGGAACGGATACAATGAGCAGTTCTTC CAIWNGYNEQFF
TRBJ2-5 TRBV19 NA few TGTGCCAGTAAATTCGGGGAGACCCAGTACTTC CASKFGETQYF
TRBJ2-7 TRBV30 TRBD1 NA TGTGCCTGGAAACCCGGGACAGAACCCTACGAGCAGTACTTC CAWKPGTEPYEQYF
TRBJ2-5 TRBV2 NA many TGTGCCAGCAGTAGGGGACGTCAAGAGACCCAGTACTTC CASSRGRQETQYF
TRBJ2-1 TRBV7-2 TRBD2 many TGTGCCAGCAGCTCCACTAGCGGGGTCAATGAGCAGTTCTTC CASSSTSGVNEQFF
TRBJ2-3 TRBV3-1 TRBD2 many TGTGCCAGCAGCGCAGAGCTAGCGGGGCTCGCAGATACGCAGTATTTT CASSAELAGLADTQYF
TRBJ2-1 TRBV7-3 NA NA TGTGCCAGCAGCGAGCATAGGGACGGTTACAATGAGCAGTTCTTC CASSEHRDGYNEQFF
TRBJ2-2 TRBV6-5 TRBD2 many TGTGCCAGCAGTTCTCTAGCGGGGAGGATGCCCGGGGAGCTGTTTTTT CASSSLAGRMPGELFF
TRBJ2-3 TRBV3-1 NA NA TGTGCCAGCAGCCAAGAAGGTCAGGGTGATGCAGATACGCAGTATTTT CASSQEGQGDADTQYF
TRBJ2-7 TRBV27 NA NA TGTGCCAGCAGTCGACAGAGAACCTACGAGCAGTACTTC CASSRQRTYEQYF
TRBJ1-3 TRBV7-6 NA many TGTGCCAGCAGTGCAGGGGACGGAAACACCATATATTTT CASSAGDGNTIYF
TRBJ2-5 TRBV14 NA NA TGTGCCAGCAGCTGGACTTTCCTCGAGACCCAGTACTTC CASSWTFLETQYF
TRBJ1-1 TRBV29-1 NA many TGCAGCGTTGGTTTCGGGGGTGCACACACTGAAGCTTTCTTT CSVGFGGAHTEAFF
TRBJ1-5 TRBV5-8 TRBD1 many TGTGCCAGCAGCATACGACAGGGGGATAACAATCAGCCCCAGCATTTT CASSIRQGDNNQPQHF
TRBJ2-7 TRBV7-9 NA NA TGTGCCAGCAGCTTAGATGTTACCGGGGACCTACTGTACTTC CASSLDVTGDLLYF
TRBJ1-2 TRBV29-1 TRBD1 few TGCAGCGTTGATTCCGGGACAGGGGGTTATGGCTACACCTTC CSVDSGTGGYGYTF
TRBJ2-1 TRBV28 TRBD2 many TGTGCCAGCAGGGCGAGCGGGAGAATGGGTGAGCAGTTCTTC CASRASGRMGEQFF
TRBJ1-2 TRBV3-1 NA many TGTGCCAGCAGCCAAAGCGACGGGTCCTATGGCTACACCTTC CASSQSDGSYGYTF
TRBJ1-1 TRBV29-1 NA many TGCAGCGTTGAACTGCGCGGGCGGGCTGAAGCTTTCTTT CSVELRGRAEAFF
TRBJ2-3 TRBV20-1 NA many TGCAGTGCTAGAGACCCGACCAGGGATACGCAGTATTTT CSARDPTRDTQYF
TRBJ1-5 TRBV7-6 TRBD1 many TGTGCCAGCAGCTTGGACAGGGGGCAACAGCCCCAGCATTTT CASSLDRGQQPQHF
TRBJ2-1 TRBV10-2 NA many TGCGCCAGCAGCCCGGGACCGCTCAATGAGCAGTTCTTC CASSPGPLNEQFF
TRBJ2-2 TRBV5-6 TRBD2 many TGTGCCAGCAGCTTGGCTGGTGGCGGGAGAAGGAACACCGGGGAGCTGTTTTTT CASSLAGGGRRNTGELFF
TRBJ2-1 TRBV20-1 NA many TGCAGTGCCACCTCCAGGGGCCTCTACAATGAGCAGTTCTTC CSATSRGLYNEQFF
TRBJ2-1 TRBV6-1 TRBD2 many TGTGCCAGCAGCAGCGAACTAGCGGGGATCTCCTACAATGAGCAGTTCTTC CASSSELAGISYNEQFF
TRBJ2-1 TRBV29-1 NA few TGCAGCGTTTACAGGGCAGGTTCCTACAATGAGCAGTTCTTC CSVYRAGSYNEQFF
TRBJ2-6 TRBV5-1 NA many TGCGCCAGCAGCTTAACCTGGACGGATTTCTCTGGGGCCAACGTCCTGACTTTC CASSLTWTDFSGANVLTF
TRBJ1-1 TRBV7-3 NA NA TGTGCCAGCAGCTTATCAGAGAATGGTGAAGCTTTCTTT CASSLSENGEAFF
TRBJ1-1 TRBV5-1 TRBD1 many TGCGCCAGCAGCTCGGGACAGGGGATTTCTGAAGCTTTCTTT CASSSGQGISEAFF
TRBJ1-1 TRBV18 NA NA TGTGCCAGCTCACCCGAAACAGTCAACACTGAAGCTTTCTTT CASSPETVNTEAFF
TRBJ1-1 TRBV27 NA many TGTGCCAGCAGTTTTCTGGGCAGATCAAACACTGAAGCTTTCTTT CASSFLGRSNTEAFF
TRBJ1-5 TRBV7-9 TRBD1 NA TGTGCCAGCAGCCCCGGGACAGGGGATTGGGGTCAGCCCCAGCATTTT CASSPGTGDWGQPQHF
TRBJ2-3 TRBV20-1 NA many TGCAGTGCTGACGTAACAGATACGCAGTATTTT CSADVTDTQYF
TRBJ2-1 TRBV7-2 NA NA TGTGCCAGCAGCCTGGACCTCCGGGAGACATACAATGAGCAGTTCTTC CASSLDLRETYNEQFF
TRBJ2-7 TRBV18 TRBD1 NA TGTGCCAGCTCACGAGGGACAGACTACGAGCAGTACTTC CASSRGTDYEQYF
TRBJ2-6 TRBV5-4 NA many TGTGCCAGCAGCTTGGGCGGGCCTGGGGCCAACGTCCTGACTTTC CASSLGGPGANVLTF
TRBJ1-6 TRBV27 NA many TGTGCCAGCAGTTTGGGGGTTTTCTATAATTCACCCCTCCACTTT CASSLGVFYNSPLHF
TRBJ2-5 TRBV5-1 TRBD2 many TGCGCCAGCAAGGCTAGCGGGAGTGAGACCCAGTACTTC CASKASGSETQYF
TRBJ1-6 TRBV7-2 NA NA TGTGCCAGCAGCGCAAGGGCAGGGGCAAATTCACCCCTCCACTTT CASSARAGANSPLHF
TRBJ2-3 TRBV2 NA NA TGTGCCAGCAGTGGGAATAGAGCAGATACGCAGTATTTT CASSGNRADTQYF
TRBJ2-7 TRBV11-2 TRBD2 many TGTGCCAGCAGCCCAATCCGCCGAGCGGGGACCTACGAGCAGTACTTC CASSPIRRAGTYEQYF
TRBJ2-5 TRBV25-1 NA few TGTGCCAGCAGTGGAGGGGACGCACAGCAAGAGACCCAGTACTTC CASSGGDAQQETQYF
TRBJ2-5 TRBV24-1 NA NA TGTGCCACCATGAGCGGTCTCGGTCAAGAGACCCAGTACTTC CATMSGLGQETQYF
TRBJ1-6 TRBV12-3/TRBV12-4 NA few TGTGCCAGCACCCGGGACACCGGTTATAATTCGCCCCTCCACTTT CASTRDTGYNSPLHF
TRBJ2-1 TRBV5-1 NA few TGCGCCAGCAGCACCGTTAGTGGGACCCTTAGCTCCTACAATGAGCAGTTCTTC CASSTVSGTLSSYNEQFF
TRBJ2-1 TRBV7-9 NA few TGTGCCAGCAGCCCGTCCAACTACAATGAGCAGTTCTTC CASSPSNYNEQFF
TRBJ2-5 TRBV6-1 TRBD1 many TGTGCCAGCAGTGGAGGTCGGGGACAGGGCCAAGAGACCCAGTACTTC CASSGGRGQGQETQYF
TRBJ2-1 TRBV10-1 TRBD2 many TGCGCCAGCAGTGCACCGGGACTAGCAGAGCAGTTCTTC CASSAPGLAEQFF
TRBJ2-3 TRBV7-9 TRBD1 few TGTGCCAGCAGCCCAGGGACAGGGCAGTATTTT CASSPGTGQYF